This is a list of T cell receptor beta chains from one sample in a study of blood T cell repertoires in COVID-19. Assay: immunoSEQ multiplex PCR; the TCRdb copy retains only in-frame clones and omits some. The sample has about 250,000 clones, 88% seen once. Material for sequencing was peripheral blood. The receptors were gathered from a young woman with COVID-19, enrolled during active disease. CDR3s leave out the opening cysteine and the closing phenylalanine or tryptophan. A row's size may be missing; if present it is once, few, many or a size class.

v_gene: TRBV24-1
abundance: -
len: 14
CDR3aa: ATSDSTTGQTDTQY

v_gene: TRBV5-1
abundance: -
len: 13
CDR3aa: ASSLDPTGVNIQY

v_gene: TRBV5-4
abundance: -
len: 15
CDR3aa: ASSLSLAGGNTGELF

v_gene: TRBV5-8
abundance: few
len: 13
CDR3aa: ASSLRDRATDTQY

v_gene: TRBV5-1
abundance: -
len: 13
CDR3aa: ASSPGARERETQY

v_gene: TRBV27
abundance: -
len: 16
CDR3aa: ASSLLGQGELGSYEQY

v_gene: TRBV14
abundance: -
len: 13
CDR3aa: ASSQSDRGFNGYT

v_gene: TRBV27
abundance: few
len: 12
CDR3aa: ASSPGQGFAEAF

v_gene: TRBV4-3
abundance: -
len: 14
CDR3aa: ASSQDAGGEIKPQH

v_gene: TRBV10-1
abundance: -
len: 11
CDR3aa: ASSESGAGELF

v_gene: TRBV7-2
abundance: -
len: 12
CDR3aa: ASTRGGSYNEQF

v_gene: TRBV6-4
abundance: -
len: 13
CDR3aa: ASSPEYGSYNEQF

v_gene: TRBV25-1
abundance: -
len: 11
CDR3aa: ASSERTAYGYT

v_gene: TRBV9
abundance: -
len: 15
CDR3aa: ASSVASRLAGYETQY

v_gene: TRBV7-2
abundance: -
len: 10
CDR3aa: ASSHGNQPQH

v_gene: TRBV7-9
abundance: -
len: 15
CDR3aa: ASSPPVLAGRYNEQF

v_gene: TRBV6-2/TRBV6-3
abundance: -
len: 15
CDR3aa: ASSPKTSGSPYNEQF

v_gene: TRBV27
abundance: -
len: 13
CDR3aa: ASTKGQQMNTEAF

v_gene: TRBV7-9
abundance: -
len: 15
CDR3aa: ASSLVGLAYITAELF

v_gene: TRBV6-6
abundance: once
len: 12
CDR3aa: ASSYEGFNSPLH

v_gene: TRBV28
abundance: few
len: 15
CDR3aa: AGAGSETRRRRQPQH

v_gene: TRBV24-1
abundance: -
len: 14
CDR3aa: ATSDRQGALTDTQY

v_gene: TRBV3-1/TRBV3-2
abundance: -
len: 13
CDR3aa: ASSPVTRGNTEAF

v_gene: TRBV6-5
abundance: -
len: 14
CDR3aa: ASSWGQGTANYGYT

v_gene: TRBV11-2
abundance: -
len: 15
CDR3aa: ASSLAFSRLARVEQF

v_gene: TRBV7-9
abundance: -
len: 11
CDR3aa: ASSSYRVSWQY

v_gene: TRBV5-3
abundance: once
len: 15
CDR3aa: ARSLAPRTGCHEKLF